One and the same sample provided the 8 T cell receptor beta chains below, sequenced in a study of breast tumors, draining lymph nodes, adjacent tissues. TCRdb itself ran the multiplex PCR reads through MiXCR, one entry per CDR3 protein. In the table there are 150,000 to 200,000 distinct CDR3 sequences, around 33% of which are singletons. The lymph nodes were axillary draining lymph nodes from breast cancer patients. Input material: axillary lymph node tissue. These receptors were taken from a female donor with breast cancer. Some clones in this sample may be carry-over from other donors' samples.

The chain is built from TRBV15 and TRBJ2-3; D may be TRBD2 (7 bases). Per germline, CDR1 LNHNV and CDR2 YYDKDF (reference sequence). The CDR3 consists of 15 residues. V lost 3 bases, J lost 3 bases, and 13 bases lay in between. In DNA form, the CDR3 reads TGTGCCACCAGCAGCGTGGGGGGGGCGACAGATACGCAGTATTTT. Residues: CATSSVGGATDTQYF. Combining the CDR3 with reference TRBV15 and TRBJ2-3 gives the whole variable domain DAMVIQNPRYQVTQFGKPVTLSCSQTLNHNVMYWYQQKSSQAPKLLFHYYDKDFNNEADTPDNFQSRRPNTSFCFLDIRSPGLGDTAMYLCATSSVGGATDTQYFGPGTRLTVL.

This clonotype was detected ten times or more. V and J are TRBV2 and TRBJ2-3, with TRBD2 matching over 7 bases. Germline CDR1 reads SNHLY; CDR2 reads FYNNEI. V shed 4 bases, J shed 4 bases, and the junction held 2 bases outside the gene matches. The CDR3 is 13 amino acids. CDR3 in DNA: TGTGCCAGCAGTGGGGGGGGGGCAGATACGCAGTATTTT. Translated: CASSGGGADTQYF.

This clonotype was observed at least ten times. The V gene is TRBV11-2, the J gene TRBJ2-3; no definite D call. The CDR3 contains 12 residues. V was pared by 5 bases and J by 2 bases, with 5 bases between. CDR1 is SGHAT and CDR2 is FQNNGV in the germline V gene. CDR3 nucleotide sequence: TGTGCCAGCAGCATTTACACAGATACGCAGTATTTT. It specifies CASSIYTDTQYF.

To note about this clonotype: One junction end disagrees with the germline gene, perhaps due to a read error. The chain carries TRBV7-2 and TRBJ2-4, with TRBD1 identical over 8 bases. Germline assignment: CDR1 SGHTA and CDR2 FQGNSA. This CDR3 spans 17 amino acids. CDR3 in DNA: TGTGCCAGCAGCTTAGATCATGCCAGGGGGCAGAAAAACATTCGGTACTTC. Its protein is CASSLDHARGQKNIRYF.

This clonotype has at least ten counts. V is TRBV28 and J is TRBJ1-5, with a tentative D call TRBD1 (5 bases). The CDR3 totals 14 residues. Germline CDR1 MDHEN, CDR2 SYDVKM. Trimming took off 2 bases at V and 7 bases at J, with 12 bases between the two ends. In nucleotides, the CDR3 is TGTGCCAGCAGTTTAGGGGGAGAGGGACAGCCCCAGCATTTT. Translating gives CASSLGGEGQPQHF.

Regarding this clonotype: Given a much more abundant clone one base away, this may be a read error. The chain links TRBV6-4 to TRBJ1-3, with TRBD1 as a possible D gene (5 bases). There are 17 residues in the CDR3. The V gene's germline CDR1 is MRHNA and CDR2 SNTAGT. V was trimmed by 7 bases and J by 0 bases, leaving 19 bases between them. The chain's CDR3 is CASTRIPGLTSGNTIYF. CDR3 coding DNA: TGTGCCAGCACCCGGATCCCGGGACTCACCTCTGGAAACACCATATATTTT.

This clonotype has at least ten counts. The chain joins TRBV13 to TRBJ1-6; the match to TRBD1 covers 7 bases. Germline CDR1 PRHDT, CDR2 FYEKMQ (reference sequence). The CDR3 runs 15 residues. V shed 4 bases, J shed 4 bases, and the junction held 4 bases outside the gene matches. CDR3 sequence reads: CASSSKQGYNSPLHF. CDR3 bases: TGTGCCAGCAGCTCGAAACAGGGGTATAATTCACCCCTCCACTTT.

This clonotype has at least ten counts. A single base separates this from a much larger clone, so it may be a read error. The chain has TRBV7-6 and TRBJ2-7; TRBD2 matches at 7 bases. Germline V CDR1 and CDR2: SGHVS, FNYEAQ. After removal of 7 bases from V and 6 bases from J, the junction contained 15 bases not matched to a gene. This CDR3 region has 15 residues. In DNA, the CDR3 is TGTGCCAGCAACTGGGCGCCGAACGGGGAGGGCGAGCAGTACTTC. Translating it yields CASNWAPNGEGEQYF.